The clone carrying this TCR beta chain has more than one count but fewer than ten. What it binds is unknown. The sample originates from a study of CD8 T cell repertoires and HIV-1 epitope variants. Study in general: Controls were a CMV, EBV and flu pool, Ebola AY9, and no peptide. Enriched T cells were co-cultured with equal numbers of autologous T cell-negative antigen-presenting cells.

Clones were sequenced by immunoSEQ multiplex PCR, and TCRdb holds only the in-frame ones, with some missing. The data show several thousand clones, with less than 70% seen just once and approximately 45% held by the top ten. The length of the CDR3 is 15 residues. V was shortened by 2 bases and J by 4 bases, with 13 bases between the two germline ends. Germline CDR1 SGHAT, CDR2 FQDESV (reference sequence). This clonotype originated in a male donor with HIV. The sample taken for sequencing was cultured CD8+ T cells derived from PBMCs. V is TRBV11-1 and J is TRBJ2-3, with a tentative D call TRBD2 (5 bases). In DNA, the CDR3 is TGTGCCAGCAGCTTATTCGCGGGCGCGGCAGATACGCAGTATTTT. Translated: CASSLFAGAADTQYF.